These 2 T cell receptor beta chains came from one sample sequenced in a study of blood T cell repertoires in COVID-19. Method: immunoSEQ multiplex PCR; TCRdb's copy keeps in-frame clones and lacks some. The profile shows hundreds of thousands of clones, over 75% of them singletons. The source material was PBMCs or T cells enriched from blood (not recorded which). Receptors originate from a woman aged 30 to 39 who had recovered from COVID-19.

This clone was observed a few times. This rearrangement joins TRBV7-8 to TRBJ2-1; D remains unclear. Germline loops: CDR1 SGHVS, CDR2 FQNEAQ. Trimming pared 2 bases from V and 6 bases from J, leaving 11 bases between. The CDR3 loop spans 14 amino acids. The CDR3: CASSLQFPLNEQFF. CDR3 bases: TGTGCCAGCAGCTTACAGTTCCCCCTCAATGAGCAGTTCTTC.

The chain employs TRBV7-9 and TRBJ1-1; 7 nucleotides match TRBD1. The CDR3 totals 15 residues. With 5 bases clipped from V and 4 bases from J, the junction kept 10 bases outside the gene matches. Looked up from germline, CDR1 is SEHNR and CDR2 is FQNEAQ (reference sequence). CDR3: CASSPRRGDGTEAFF. The DNA of the CDR3 is TGTGCCAGCAGCCCTCGCAGGGGGGATGGCACTGAAGCTTTCTTT.